This TCR beta chain was captured in a study of metastatic and nonmetastatic thyroid tumors. Study in general: From malignant and benign thyroid patients, repertoires in blood and in tumor or nodule tissue were compared.

Per the original methods: The distant-metastasis classifier for papillary thyroid cancer was built from CDR3 differences across clinicopathological groups. Via MiXCR, TCRdb re-called the PCR reads. The V and J calls follow TCRdb's processing rather than the paper's. The table includes 32,000 or so clones, 15% to 20% detected once. Patients had received no treatment of any kind before thyroid surgery. Overall study results and limits: Reports indicated that malignant thyroid tumors showed significantly higher TCR beta diversity than benign nodules did, in blood and tumor.

The V end was cut by 4 bases, the J end by 3 bases, with 10 bases between. The CDR3 totals 13 residues. In germline, CDR1 is SGHRS, CDR2 YFSETQ. This clone came up many times. The antigen remains unidentified. The sample comprised blood. The sequence was collected from a male donor with papillary thyroid cancer or a benign thyroid nodule (not recorded which). Some clones in this sample may be carry-over from other donors' samples. The chain has TRBV5-1 and TRBJ1-2; unclear D gene. CDR3 in DNA: TGCGCCAGCAGCCCAAGGGATGACTATGGCTACACCTTC. Translation gives CASSPRDDYGYTF.